Below, 2 T cell receptor beta chains from the same sample are listed, as sequenced in a study of cytomegalovirus exposure and HLA in healthy donors. PCR amplification relied on 60 Vbeta primers (plus 13 Jbeta primers). Sequencing was performed with immunoSEQ multiplex PCR; in TCRdb, only in-frame clones are kept and a portion is missing. The listing records about 210,000 clones. The sample taken for sequencing was PBMCs. The receptors derive from a woman aged 25 to 39 in good health and CMV-seropositive.

The rearrangement links TRBV27 to TRBJ2-1, with no clear D. The germline V gene has CDR1 MNHEY and CDR2 SMNVEV (reference sequence). The CDR3 sequence is 14 residues long. Trimming removed 3 bases at V and 4 bases at J, with 10 bases between. The CDR3 nucleotides are TGTGCCAGCAGTTTCTGGCAGGAATACAATGAGCAGTTCTTC. Protein sequence: CASSFWQEYNEQFF.

This chain connects TRBV27 to TRBJ1-2; a weak D match, TRBD1 (5 bases). V was clipped by 5 bases and J by 1 base, with 8 bases between them. Germline lookup yields CDR1 MNHEY and CDR2 SMNVEV (reference sequence). This CDR3 comprises 13 residues. CDR3 sequence reads: CASSAGNNYGYTF. Here the CDR3 DNA reads TGTGCCAGCAGTGCAGGGAATAACTATGGCTACACCTTC.